These 4 T cell receptor beta chains were sequenced from one sample in a study of shared clonotypes between healthy human individuals. TCRdb's table, derived via immunoSEQ multiplex PCR, lists solely in-frame clones and lacks some. The sample has around 1.9 million clones, 80% to 95% seen once. Naive-designated CD8 cells lacked CD45RO, were positively enriched for CCR7, and omitted terminally differentiated effector memory CD45RA+ cells. The source material was naive CD8+ T cells from PBMCs. These receptors were collected from a man between 18 and 29 years old in good health. Some clones in this sample may be carry-over from other donors' samples.

This chain joins TRBV7-3 and TRBJ2-3; 9 bases map to TRBD2. This CDR3 is built from 16 residues. The V and J ends lost 2 bases and 0 bases, in that order; junction bases with no gene match: 3. Germline V lookup: CDR1 SGHTA, CDR2 FQGTGA. Here the CDR3 DNA reads TGTGCCAGCAGCTTAGAAGCGGGAGGCAGCACAGATACGCAGTATTTT. Translating it yields CASSLEAGGSTDTQYF.

The chain has TRBV6-1 and TRBJ2-1; D is possibly TRBD1 (6 bases). This CDR3 region has 13 residues. Trimming left V 6 bases short and J 3 bases short, with 9 bases between. Per the germline V gene, CDR1 is MNHNS and CDR2 is SASEGT. CDR3 amino acids: CASRGASYNEQFF. CDR3 nucleotide sequence: TGTGCCAGCAGGGGGGCTAGCTACAATGAGCAGTTCTTC.

The genes are TRBV27 and TRBJ2-1; maybe TRBD2 (5 bases). The V gene lost 3 bases and the J gene lost 0 bases, with 12 bases spanning the gap. The CDR3 consists of 16 residues. CDR1 MNHEY and CDR2 SMNVEV come from the germline V gene (reference sequence). The CDR3 DNA reads TGTGCCAGCAGTTTTAGCGTCGGGGACTCCTACAATGAGCAGTTCTTC. Its protein product is CASSFSVGDSYNEQFF.

This clone is a singleton in its sample. The chain uses TRBV9 and TRBJ2-5, with 7 bases identical to TRBD1. The V and J ends lost 3 bases and 2 bases, in that order; junction bases with no gene match: 7. Germline V gene sequence: CDR1 SGDLS, CDR2 YYNGEE. CDR3 length equals 15 residues. DNA of the CDR3: TGTGCCAGCAGCGGGAGAGGGACAGTACAAGAGACCCAGTACTTC. Translation gives CASSGRGTVQETQYF.